This record looks at one TCR beta chain sequence and its context. Its antigen is currently unknown. The CDR3 contains 11 residues. Germline V gene sequence: CDR1 ENHRY, CDR2 SYGVKD. The data originate from a study of T cells expressing NK-cell markers. Study as a whole: With respect to HCMV, most of the eight sequenced donors were seropositive, and one was seronegative. General study points: Whether expanded NKG2C+ T cell clones were HCMV-specific remained unclear.

TCRdb reprocessed the 5' RACE reads, keeping one entry per CDR3 protein, no DNA. The sample features about half a million distinct CDR3 sequences, with under 1.5% in its top ten. The genes are TRBV10-3 and TRBJ1-1. The sample consisted of blood T cells: a sorted CD56 or NKG2C T cell subset, CD4+ or CD8+ T cells, or bulk PBMC T cells (not recorded which). This TCR was recovered from a woman in her fifties or sixties in good health. CDR3 sequence reads: CAISEGRAAFF.